The next 24 T cell receptor beta chains were all read from a single sample in a study of human T cells and chemical hapten exposure (dated by TCRdb to 2020 to 2023). The time point label here, explained by the study, means: pre-sensitization, week 0. The meaning of the sample's treatment or condition label: therapeutic diphenylcyclopropenone sensitization with weekly scalp DPC. Unfractionated whole blood was collected in Tempus Blood RNA tubes, and total RNA was extracted from that blood. The library came from RACE. Sequencing was carried out with a NextSeq 500. Using fastp trimming at Q25 and MiXCR clonotype assembly, TCRdb reanalyzed the public sequencing data and kept in-frame beta chains. Each entry is one CDR3 protein sequence, shown with its most common DNA and genes. The sample profile shows about 50,000 distinct CDR3 sequences; roughly 9% of them were found once. The ten top clones hold about 9.6% of the sample.

The sample in question was whole blood, obtained in connection with sensitization to the hapten diphenylcyclopropenone (DPC). The source is a woman aged 25 to 39 with alopecia areata. Some clones in this sample may be carry-over from other donors' samples.

This clonotype was found a few times. The chain is built from TRBV2 and TRBJ2-6, with 9 bases matching TRBD1. The germline V gene encodes CDR1 SNHLY and CDR2 FYNNEI. The CDR3 consists of 18 residues. V trimming: 7 bases; J trimming: 3 bases; junction bases outside the gene matches: 13. Here the CDR3 reads CASNLLRTGVGGANVLTF. The CDR3 DNA is TGTGCCAGCAATCTTTTGAGGACAGGGGTAGGTGGGGCCAACGTCCTGACTTTC.

This clonotype was observed a handful of times. The chain links TRBV29-1 to TRBJ2-1; TRBD2 matches 10 bases. Germline V gene data show CDR1 as SQVTM and CDR2 as ANQGSEA. This CDR3 has 15 residues. With 6 bases clipped from V and 9 bases from J, the junction kept 14 bases outside the gene matches. The CDR3 DNA sequence: TGCAGCGTCGCCGCCCGGCTAGCGGGGGAGGGTGAGCAGTTCTTC. Its protein product is CSVAARLAGEGEQFF.

This chain connects TRBV25-1 to TRBJ2-3, with D perhaps TRBD1 or TRBD2 (5 bases each). V lost 8 bases, J lost 3 bases, and 15 bases lay in between. The CDR3 has 14 amino acids. The germline gives CDR1 MGHDK, CDR2 SYGVNS. This CDR3 is CASPGTPGTDTQYF. The CDR3 bases are TGTGCCAGCCCGGGGACGCCTGGGACAGATACGCAGTATTTT.

About this clonotype itself: A read error may be the cause here, since a much bigger clone is one base away. The chain couples TRBV20-1 to TRBJ2-7; D is undetermined. The CDR3 length is 14 residues. Germline values: CDR1 DFQATT, CDR2 SNEGSKA (reference sequence). The CDR3 nucleotides are TGCAGTGTTATTGTCTCTGCTACCACCTACGAGCGGTACTTC. It yields the protein CSVIVSATTYERYF.

This clonotype was recorded many times. The CDR3 sequence: CASSLILPPGTDTQYF. In nucleotides, the CDR3 is TGTGCCAGCAGTTTAATCCTGCCCCCTGGCACAGATACGCAGTATTTT. The rearrangement joins TRBV28 to TRBJ2-3; D not certain. The CDR3 is 16 residues long. V dropped 2 bases and J dropped 1 base, with 13 bases sitting between them. Germline assignment: CDR1 MDHEN and CDR2 SYDVKM.

This clonotype appeared many times. This sequence joins TRBV3-1 and TRBJ1-4; D is undetermined. The V end was cut by 2 bases, the J end by 0 bases, with 4 bases between. This CDR3 region has 14 residues. From germline, CDR1 is LGHDT and CDR2 YNNKEL (reference sequence). The DNA of the CDR3 is TGTGCCAGCAGCCAACGGGCAACTAATGAAAAACTGTTTTTT. Protein: CASSQRATNEKLFF.

This clonotype was counted between two and nine times. The chain joins TRBV28 to TRBJ1-1, with D uncertain. Germline lookup yields CDR1 MDHEN and CDR2 SYDVKM. The CDR3 sequence is 11 residues long. The germline V and J ends were trimmed by 6 bases and 5 bases, with 7 bases remaining between them. The CDR3 here is CASSVTTEAFF. DNA of the CDR3: TGTGCCAGCAGCGTGACGACTGAAGCTTTCTTT.

There are many counts of this clonotype. CDR3 sequence: CSVEVTVGTEAFF. The CDR3 bases are TGCAGCGTTGAAGTAACAGTTGGGACTGAAGCTTTCTTT. The V call is TRBV29-1, the J call TRBJ1-1; D is uncertain. The CDR3 totals 13 residues. Between the trimmed V and J ends, which lost 1 base and 5 bases, there was a span of 11 bases. Germline loops: CDR1 SQVTM, CDR2 ANQGSEA.

Only a few counts were recorded for this clonotype. This rearrangement joins TRBV9 to TRBJ2-3, with 7 bases identical to TRBD1. The germline CDR1 and CDR2 sequences are SGDLS and YYNGEE. With V trimmed by 0 bases and J by 6 bases, 13 bases remained unmatched. This CDR3 is 17 amino acids long. The CDR3 DNA reads as TGTGCCAGCAGCGTAGGAAACAGGGGACCCCTCGGGGATACGCAGTATTTT. Protein product: CASSVGNRGPLGDTQYF.

This clonotype occurred many times. This rearrangement joins TRBV3-1 to TRBJ1-1; 7 nucleotides align to TRBD1. This CDR3 is 13 amino acids long. Germline V lookup: CDR1 LGHDT, CDR2 YNNKEL (reference sequence). Trimming at V came to 1 base and at J to 5 bases, leaving 1 base not matched to a gene. Here the CDR3 DNA reads TGTGCCAGCAGCCAAGCAGGGGGTACTGAAGCTTTCTTT. Translated: CASSQAGGTEAFF. The full variable domain, its missing parts supplied by reference TRBV3-1 and TRBJ1-1, is DTAVSQTPKYLVTQMGNDKSIKCEQNLGHDTMYWYKQDSKKFLKIMFSYNNKELIINETVPNRFSPKSPDKAHLNLHINSLELGDSAVYFCASSQAGGTEAFFGQGTRLTVV.

This clonotype turned up a few times. The chain recombines TRBV6-5 with TRBJ2-3, with D maybe TRBD1 (6 bases). The CDR3 consists of 15 residues. CDR1 and CDR2 (germline): MNHEY, SVGAGI. V gave up 6 bases and J gave up 7 bases, with 20 bases separating them. CDR3: CASSQDRSGPNTQYF. DNA for the CDR3: TGTGCCAGCAGCCAAGACAGGAGCGGACCTAATACGCAGTATTTT.

Only a few counts were recorded for this clonotype. J is TRBJ2-7 and V is TRBV6-5; D ambiguous. Germline assignment: CDR1 MNHEY and CDR2 SVGAGI. The V end lost 7 bases, the J end lost 2 bases, and 18 bases lay between the germline ends. The CDR3 runs to 15 residues. In DNA, the CDR3 is TGTGCCAGCACCGCCCCGAGCCTCGGAACCTACGAGCAGTACTTC. It encodes CASTAPSLGTYEQYF.

In its sample, this clonotype was seen a few times. The V and J genes are TRBV6-6 and TRBJ2-7, with D possibly matching TRBD2 (6 bases). The CDR3 is 14 amino acids. Trimming stripped 6 bases from V and 1 base from J, with 13 bases between. The germline V gene has CDR1 MNHNY and CDR2 SVGAGI (reference sequence). As DNA, the CDR3 is TGTGCCAGCAGGGGGGGACTGGAATCCTACGAGCAGTACTTC. Encoded protein: CASRGGLESYEQYF.

The chain carries TRBV6-5 and TRBJ2-1; maybe TRBD1 (6 bases). CDR1 is MNHEY, CDR2 SVGAGI, per germline. CDR3 length: 15 amino acids. V was cut by 3 bases and J by 7 bases, with 16 bases left in between. CDR3 amino acids: CASSYDRQGNNEQFF. CDR3 DNA sequence: TGTGCCAGCAGTTATGATCGCCAGGGGAATAATGAGCAGTTCTTC.

This clonotype has at least ten counts. V gene TRBV6-1 combines with J gene TRBJ2-4, with 10 bases identical to TRBD1. Germline V gene data show CDR1 as MNHNS and CDR2 as SASEGT. V gave up 1 base and J gave up 0 bases; unmatched junction bases: 6. The CDR3 covers 18 residues. The CDR3 nucleotides read TGTGCCAGCAGTGAAGGACAGGGGGCCGGGGGAGCCAAAAACATTCAGTACTTC. Protein sequence: CASSEGQGAGGAKNIQYF.

Ten or more counts support this clonotype. The chain is built from TRBV10-2 and TRBJ2-1; 7 nucleotides match TRBD2. Trimming removed 6 bases from V and 0 bases from J; junction bases left unmatched: 8. This CDR3 has 16 amino acids. Germline V gives CDR1 WSHSY, CDR2 SAAADI. CDR3 nucleotides: TGCGCCAGCAGAGAAAACGGGGGGTACTCCTACAATGAGCAGTTCTTC. It is translated as CASRENGGYSYNEQFF.

V and J are TRBV29-1 and TRBJ2-7; D is undetermined. V was cut by 4 bases and J by 7 bases, with 11 bases left in between. CDR3 length: 11 residues. The germline V gene has CDR1 SQVTM and CDR2 ANQGSEA. The CDR3 loop is CSVAGSGEQYF. In DNA, the CDR3 is TGCAGCGTTGCAGGATCCGGTGAGCAGTACTTC.

This sequence joins TRBV7-9 and TRBJ1-1; the match to TRBD1 covers 8 bases. This CDR3 has 17 residues. Per the germline V gene, CDR1 is SEHNR and CDR2 is FQNEAQ (reference sequence). Trimming at V came to 5 bases and at J to 0 bases, leaving 11 bases not matched to a gene. CDR3 nucleotides: TGTGCCAGCAGCCATGGACAGGGCGGTTATTTGAACACTGAAGCTTTCTTT. Residues: CASSHGQGGYLNTEAFF.

The chain is built from TRBV25-1 and TRBJ2-7, with 7 bases that match TRBD1. V lost 3 bases to trimming and J lost 4 bases; unmatched junction nucleotides: 12. The CDR3 runs to 16 residues. Germline CDR1 reads MGHDK; CDR2 reads SYGVNS. CDR3 nucleotides: TGTGCCAGCAGTGAGATTCCTGACTTGACAGGGTACGAGCAGTACTTC. As protein: CASSEIPDLTGYEQYF.

The rearrangement uses TRBV6-5 and TRBJ2-6; no definite D call. V was clipped by 5 bases and J by 0 bases, with 8 bases between them. This CDR3 has 15 amino acids. The germline gives CDR1 MNHEY, CDR2 SVGAGI. The CDR3 DNA is TGTGCCAGCAGTCCTTCTCCCTCTGGGGCCAACGTCCTGACTTTC. It yields the protein CASSPSPSGANVLTF.

Of note for this clonotype: Likely a read error: the CDR3 ends without its conserved phenylalanine or tryptophan. V is TRBV5-4 and J is TRBJ2-3, with D unresolved. Germline V CDR1 and CDR2: SGHNT, YYREEE (reference sequence). Trimming removed 4 bases at V and 4 bases at J, with 10 bases between. CDR3 length equals 13 residues. The CDR3 DNA is TGTGCCAGCAGCCTGGAACTGGCAGATACGCAGTATTTG. Its translation: CASSLELADTQYL.

J is TRBJ2-2 and V is TRBV2; no clear D. This CDR3 has 13 amino acids. V was trimmed by 3 bases and J by 5 bases, leaving 7 bases between them. Germline values: CDR1 SNHLY, CDR2 FYNNEI. CDR3 in DNA: TGTGCCAGCAGTGAGGAGTTTACCGGGGAGCTGTTTTTT. Translating gives CASSEEFTGELFF. Full variable domain (missing parts from reference TRBV2 and TRBJ2-2): EPEVTQTPSHQVTQMGQEVILRCVPISNHLYFYWYRQILGQKVEFLVSFYNNEISEKSEIFDDQFSVERPDGSNFTLKIRSTKLEDSAMYFCASSEEFTGELFFGEGSRLTVL.

At least ten counts were recorded for this clonotype. CDR3 DNA sequence: TGTGCCAGCAGCACTGGGGTCCCAAGGGGCACAGATACGCAGTATTTT. This gives the protein CASSTGVPRGTDTQYF. The chain couples TRBV12-3 or TRBV12-4 to TRBJ2-3; no definite D call. The CDR3 runs 16 residues. V lost 6 bases, J lost 1 base, and 17 bases lay in between.

In DNA form, the CDR3 reads TGTGCCAGCACCCAACTAGGGAGGGATACGCAGTATTTT. This codes for CASTQLGRDTQYF. This chain uses TRBV7-2 with TRBJ2-3; tentative D call: TRBD2 (6 bases). Germline V gene lookup returns CDR1 SGHTA and CDR2 FQGNSA. With 7 bases removed from V and 6 bases from J, the gap between germline ends came to 14 bases. This CDR3 region has 13 residues.